The clone carrying this T cell receptor (beta chain) was seen a few times. The data derive from a study of T cell repertoires in cytomegalovirus infection. TCRdb re-called the reads with MiXCR, one entry per CDR3 protein. The sample has 500,000 or so distinct CDR3 sequences; 16% are singletons. CDR3 length: 13 amino acids. Germline V lookup: CDR1 LNHDA, CDR2 SQIVND (reference sequence). Trimming took 3 bases from V and 5 from J, leaving 10 bases between them. The chain couples TRBV19 to TRBJ2-5; possibly TRBD1 or TRBD2 for D (5 bases each). The TCR originated in a human donor in good health (CMV status not recorded). Some clones in this sample may be carry-over from other donors' samples. The sequenced sample consisted of CD8+ T cells from PBMCs. CDR3: CASSIRGVETQYF. CDR3 coding DNA: TGTGCCAGTAGTATCCGAGGGGTGGAGACCCAGTACTTC. Looking up the rest from reference TRBV19 and TRBJ2-5 gives the full variable domain: DGGITQSPKYLFRKEGQNVTLSCEQNLNHDAMYWYRQDPGQGLRLIYYSQIVNDFQKGDIAEGYSVSREKKESFPLTVTSAQKNPTAFYLCASSIRGVETQYFGPGTRLLVL.